These 30 T cell receptor beta chains originate from one sample sequenced in a study of breast tumors, draining lymph nodes, adjacent tissues. Via MiXCR, TCRdb re-called the multiplex PCR reads, giving one row per CDR3 protein. The sample records 150,000 to 200,000 distinct CDR3 sequences, roughly 35% being singletons. The lymph nodes were axillary draining lymph nodes from breast cancer patients. Sequenced input: axillary lymph node tissue. These receptor sequences come from a female donor with breast cancer. Some clones in this sample may be carry-over from other donors' samples.

The chain employs TRBV20-1 and TRBJ2-3; 12 bases are a match to TRBD2. There are 15 residues in the CDR3. J lost 4 bases, V lost 6 bases, and 8 bases had no gene match. CDR1 is DFQATT, CDR2 SNEGSKA, per germline (reference sequence). The CDR3 coding sequence is TGCAGTGCGTATCCTAGCGGGAGGGCCGCAGATACGCAGTATTTT. It yields the protein CSAYPSGRAADTQYF.

This clonotype was detected ten times or more. This chain links TRBV30 with TRBJ2-6; no firm D call. Germline loops: CDR1 GTSNPN, CDR2 SVGIG (reference sequence). The V end was cut by 2 bases, the J end by 0 bases, with 5 bases between. This CDR3 is 14 amino acids long. CDR3 in amino acids: CAWSMGSGANVLTF. The CDR3 coding sequence is TGTGCCTGGAGTATGGGCTCTGGGGCCAACGTCCTGACTTTC.

Comments on this clonotype: At one of its ends the junction is not consistent with the germline gene, which may arise from a read error. The chain is built from TRBV29-1 and TRBJ1-2; D might be TRBD1 (6 bases). The CDR3 consists of 12 residues. Per the germline V gene, CDR1 is SQVTM and CDR2 is ANQGSEA. The CDR3 protein is CSVDWGGYGHTF. The CDR3 DNA is TGCAGCGTAGACTGGGGGGGCTATGGCCACACCTTC.

At least ten counts were recorded for this clonotype. The genes are TRBV2 and TRBJ1-1; perhaps TRBD1 as D (6 bases). The CDR3 consists of 16 residues. Germline CDR1 and CDR2: SNHLY and FYNNEI. V gave up 5 bases and J gave up 7 bases, with 23 bases separating them. CDR3 nucleotides: TGTGCCAGCAGTAGAGACAGGATGCAAGTATCGGGTGAAGCTTTCTTT. Translated, it gives CASSRDRMQVSGEAFF.

The chain couples TRBV12-5 to TRBJ2-6; 9 positions agree with TRBD1. Germline V gene data show CDR1 as LGHNT and CDR2 as FRNRAP. The CDR3 covers 18 residues. Written as DNA, the CDR3 is TGTGCCAGCAGTTTAACAGGGGGCCGGGGCTCTGGGGCCAACGTCCTGACTTTC. Protein sequence: CASSLTGGRGSGANVLTF.

This clonotype was counted many times. V is TRBV20-1 and J is TRBJ1-5; D is perhaps TRBD1 (6 bases). This CDR3 region has 15 residues. CDR1 DFQATT and CDR2 SNEGSKA come from the germline V gene (reference sequence). The germline V and J ends were trimmed by 0 bases and 0 bases, with 9 bases remaining between them. The CDR3, as DNA: TGCAGTGCTAGAGATGGGGACACTAGCAATCAGCCCCAGCATTTT. This gives the protein CSARDGDTSNQPQHF.

This clonotype was seen repeatedly, ten times or more. The V call is TRBV6-1, the J call TRBJ2-5, with TRBD2 matching over 7 bases. The V gene end was trimmed by 7 bases and the J gene end by 4 bases; junction bases not matched to a gene: 6. Germline V gene sequence: CDR1 MNHNS, CDR2 SASEGT. This CDR3 comprises 13 residues. CDR3 nucleotides: TGTGCCAGCAAGAGGCGGGGGTTAGAGACCCAGTACTTC. Protein sequence: CASKRRGLETQYF.

This clonotype was seen repeatedly, ten times or more. This sequence joins TRBV4-3 and TRBJ1-3; D possibly corresponds to TRBD1 (5 bases). Per the germline V gene, CDR1 is LGHNA and CDR2 is YSLEER. The V end lost 3 bases, the J end lost 0 bases, and 6 bases lay between the germline ends. CDR3 length: 14 amino acids. The CDR3 protein is CASSHTGSGNTIYF. CDR3 in DNA: TGCGCCAGCAGCCACACAGGCTCTGGAAACACCATATATTTT.

On this clonotype itself: It may be a read error: a sequence one base away is much more abundant. The chain has TRBV6-1 and TRBJ2-1; D is undetermined. Germline V gives CDR1 MNHNS, CDR2 SASEGT. This CDR3 comprises 11 residues. The CDR3 spells CAIQMYNEQLF. The CDR3 bases are TGTGCCATCCAGATGTACAATGAGCAGCTCTTC.

This clonotype was observed at least ten times. The V and J genes are TRBV20-1 and TRBJ1-4, with TRBD1 identical over 7 bases. The CDR3 has 13 amino acids. CDR1 DFQATT and CDR2 SNEGSKA come from the germline V gene (reference sequence). Trimming took 6 bases from V and 7 from J; bases not matched to a gene: 8. The CDR3 loop reads CSAPRQGTEKLFF. Written as DNA, the CDR3 is TGCAGTGCGCCCAGACAGGGAACTGAAAAACTGTTTTTT.

The V and J genes are TRBV5-8 and TRBJ2-1; D is uncertain. Between the trimmed V and J ends, which lost 0 bases and 6 bases, there was a span of 13 bases. Germline-derived CDR1 and CDR2 are SGHTS and YDEGEE. This CDR3 has 15 residues. CDR3 loop: CASSLGLTSPNEQFF. CDR3 bases: TGTGCCAGCAGCTTGGGTCTTACCTCTCCCAATGAGCAGTTCTTC.

This clonotype was seen ten or more times. The chain is built from TRBV24-1 and TRBJ1-5; D unclear. Trimming pared 3 bases from V and 11 bases from J, leaving 16 bases between. The CDR3 totals 14 residues. CDR1 is KGHDR and CDR2 is SFDVKD in the germline V gene. Here the CDR3 DNA reads TGTGCCACCAGTGATGAAGGCTACCGTCGGGCCCAGCATTTT. It codes for CATSDEGYRRAQHF.

This clonotype appeared many times. V and J are TRBV5-1 and TRBJ2-7, with 11 positions matching TRBD2. Germline CDR1 and CDR2: SGHRS and YFSETQ. The CDR3 is made up of 15 amino acids. V gave up 4 bases and J gave up 6 bases; unmatched junction bases: 9. The CDR3 sequence is CASSLGTSGNLEQYF. The DNA for the CDR3 is TGCGCCAGCAGCCTTGGGACTAGCGGAAATCTCGAGCAGTACTTC. The variable domain in full, completed from reference TRBV5-1 and TRBJ2-7, reads KAGVTQTPRYLIKTRGQQVTLSCSPISGHRSVSWYQQTPGQGLQFLFEYFSETQRNKGNFPGRFSGRQFSNSRSEMNVSTLELGDSALYLCASSLGTSGNLEQYFGPGTRLTVT.

This clonotype was counted many times. J is TRBJ2-3 and V is TRBV12-3 or TRBV12-4; D unclear. Trimming removed 2 bases at V and 6 bases at J, with 9 bases between. The CDR3 loop spans 13 amino acids. The DNA of the CDR3 is TGTGCCAGCAGTTTAATAGGGTGGGATACGCAGTATTTT. This codes for CASSLIGWDTQYF.

The V and J genes are TRBV28 and TRBJ1-2; tentative D call: TRBD1 (5 bases). CDR1 is MDHEN, CDR2 SYDVKM, per germline. The CDR3 is 16 amino acids. V lost 4 bases to trimming and J lost 6 bases, with 21 bases between them. Written as DNA, the CDR3 is TGTGCCAGCAGTTCGTTCGCGGCGGGGGGGTTTAATGGCTACACCTTC. Protein sequence: CASSSFAAGGFNGYTF.

The sample holds many counts of this clonotype. V usage is TRBV27 and J usage is TRBJ1-2; D ambiguous. Trimming took off 3 bases at V and 4 bases at J, with 12 bases between the two ends. The CDR3 is 14 residues long. Germline V gene data show CDR1 as MNHEY and CDR2 as SMNVEV (reference sequence). CDR3 sequence reads: CASSFRADAYGYTF. CDR3 nucleotide sequence: TGTGCCAGCAGTTTCCGGGCAGATGCCTATGGCTACACCTTC.

This clonotype occurred a few times. Mismatch with germline at one junction end may stem from a read error. V is TRBV7-2 and J is TRBJ2-7; 7 bases are a match to TRBD2. The V gene's germline CDR1 is SGHTA and CDR2 FQGNSA. This CDR3 is 18 amino acids long. The CDR3 nucleotides read TGTGCCAGCAGCCTACGGCCACCCCGAGCGGGGCACTCCCACGAGCGGTACTTC. It translates to CASSLRPPRAGHSHERYF.

To note about this clonotype: This may stem from a read error, because a much larger clone lies one nucleotide away. V usage is TRBV14 and J usage is TRBJ2-5; perhaps D is TRBD1 or TRBD2 (7 bases each). The CDR3 covers 14 residues. Germline CDR1 and CDR2: SGHDN and FVKESK. The CDR3 sequence is CASSPRGGQEAQSF. The DNA of the CDR3 is TGTGCCAGCAGCCCCAGGGGGGGTCAAGAGGCCCAGTCCTTC.

This chain joins TRBV5-1 and TRBJ2-5; D is unresolved. This CDR3 is 15 amino acids long. The germline V gene has CDR1 SGHRS and CDR2 YFSETQ. The V end lost 2 bases, the J end lost 3 bases, and 14 bases lay between the germline ends. The chain's CDR3 is CASSLAPAYEETQYF. CDR3 bases: TGCGCCAGCAGCTTAGCCCCGGCTTACGAAGAGACCCAGTACTTC.

This clonotype was observed many times. The chain links TRBV11-2 to TRBJ1-6; D may be TRBD1 (5 bases). This CDR3 region has 15 residues. V was trimmed by 3 bases and J by 9 bases, leaving 15 bases between them. Germline CDR1 SGHAT, CDR2 FQNNGV. The CDR3 nucleotides read TGTGCCAGCAGCTTCCAGGGTACTACGGGTTCACCCCTCCACTTT. Its translation is CASSFQGTTGSPLHF. The full variable domain, with the rest looked up from reference TRBV11-2 and TRBJ1-6, is EAGVAQSPRYKIIEKRQSVAFWCNPISGHATLYWYQQILGQGPKLLIQFQNNGVVDDSQLPKDRFSAERLKGVDSTLKIQPAKLEDSAVYLCASSFQGTTGSPLHFGNGTRLTVT.

This clonotype was observed at least ten times. The V and J genes are TRBV3-1 and TRBJ2-5; 12 bases fit TRBD2. CDR1 is LGHDT, CDR2 YNNKEL, per germline (reference sequence). With V trimmed by 1 base and J by 5 bases, 5 bases remained unmatched. The CDR3 is 16 amino acids. CDR3 nucleotide sequence: TGTGCCAGCAGCCAAGGACTAGCGGGAGCGGTGGAGACCCAGTACTTC. Translation gives CASSQGLAGAVETQYF.

The chain employs TRBV6-5 and TRBJ1-2; 8 bases map to TRBD1. Trimming took 6 bases from V and 2 from J; bases not matched to a gene: 5. The CDR3 sequence is 14 residues long. CDR1 and CDR2 from the germline V gene are MNHEY and SVGAGI. This CDR3 is CASRQDRANYGYTF. In DNA form, the CDR3 reads TGTGCCAGCAGACAGGACAGGGCAAACTATGGCTACACCTTC.

The rearrangement uses TRBV5-6 and TRBJ2-5; tentatively, D is TRBD2 (6 bases). The germline V gene has CDR1 SGHDT and CDR2 YYEEEE. This CDR3 spans 15 amino acids. The V end was cut by 4 bases, the J end by 5 bases, with 18 bases between. CDR3 sequence reads: CASSHKTAGDETQYF. The CDR3 nucleotides are TGTGCCAGCAGCCACAAGACAGCGGGCGACGAGACCCAGTACTTC. Filled out from reference TRBV5-6 and TRBJ2-5, the complete variable domain reads DAGVTQSPTHLIKTRGQQVTLRCSPKSGHDTVSWYQQALGQGPQFIFQYYEEEERQRGNFPDRFSGHQFPNYSSELNVNALLLGDSALYLCASSHKTAGDETQYFGPGTRLLVL.

In its sample, this clonotype was seen many times. V and J are TRBV6-1 and TRBJ1-4; 7 bases fit TRBD1. Per germline, CDR1 MNHNS and CDR2 SASEGT. This CDR3 region has 13 residues. V shed 6 bases and J 8 bases; nucleotides not matched to a gene: 6. The CDR3 sequence: CASRYTGVEKLFF. The CDR3 nucleotides read TGTGCCAGCAGGTATACAGGGGTCGAAAAACTGTTTTTT.

In this sample, this clonotype turned up many times. The chain couples TRBV24-1 to TRBJ2-2; D is unclear. The CDR3 has 16 residues. In germline, CDR1 is KGHDR, CDR2 SFDVKD. V lost 5 bases, J lost 5 bases, and 17 bases lay in between. The CDR3 DNA reads as TGTGCCACCAGTGCCCTGGGCGGCCCGGAGACCGGGGAGCTGTTTTTT. Translated: CATSALGGPETGELFF.

This clonotype was seen only a few times. Since a much larger clone is just one base distant, this may be a read error. The rearrangement links TRBV14 to TRBJ2-1, with 8 bases fitting TRBD2. Germline values: CDR1 SGHDN, CDR2 FVKESK. The CDR3 spans 16 residues. The CDR3 coding sequence is TGTGCCAGCAGCCCCTTCGGAGCGGGAGTTATGAATGAGCTGTTCTTC. It encodes CASSPFGAGVMNELFF. The variable domain in full, with the rest retrieved from reference TRBV14 and TRBJ2-1, is EAGVTQFPSHSVIEKGQTVTLRCDPISGHDNLYWYRRVMGKEIKFLLHFVKESKQDESGMPNNRFLAERTGGTYSTLKVQPAELEDSGVYFCASSPFGAGVMNELFFGPGTRLTVL.

This clonotype showed up many times. J is TRBJ2-1 and V is TRBV5-8; possibly TRBD1 for D (6 bases). V dropped 4 bases and J dropped 8 bases, with 13 bases sitting between them. The CDR3 totals 13 residues. Germline V gives CDR1 SGHTS, CDR2 YDEGEE. Written as DNA, the CDR3 is TGTGCCAGCAGCAGGAACACAGGGTATGAGCAGTTCTTC. Translation gives CASSRNTGYEQFF.

This clonotype has ten or more counts. This sequence joins TRBV2 and TRBJ2-7; 7 bases fit TRBD1. This CDR3 contains 15 residues. Germline V gives CDR1 SNHLY, CDR2 FYNNEI. Trimming cost V 5 bases and J 6 bases; bases outside gene matches: 13. The CDR3, as DNA: TGTGCCAGCAGTCCGCGAACCAAACAGGGGACCGAGCAGTACTTC. This sequence encodes CASSPRTKQGTEQYF.

Regarding this clonotype: The conserved phenylalanine or tryptophan normally closing the CDR3 is absent here, so this likely arose from a read error. The chain links TRBV7-2 to TRBJ2-3; 9 bases align to TRBD1. The DNA matches TRBJ1-5 better at its end, which makes the J call doubtful. The CDR3 is 15 amino acids. CDR1 SGHTA and CDR2 FQGNSA come from the germline V gene. In DNA, the CDR3 is TGTGCCAGCAGACCGGGACAGGGCTTTTCCGATACGCAGCATCTT. This gives the protein CASRPGQGFSDTQHL.

This clonotype has ten or more counts. The chain uses TRBV4-1 and TRBJ1-5; possibly TRBD1 for D (6 bases). Germline V gene sequence: CDR1 MGHRA, CDR2 YSYEKL. This CDR3 has 16 residues. V lost 0 bases and J 6 bases, leaving 15 bases between the germline ends. CDR3 region: CASSQEGAGPAQPQHF. The CDR3 DNA is TGCGCCAGCAGCCAAGAGGGGGCAGGCCCGGCTCAGCCCCAGCATTTT.